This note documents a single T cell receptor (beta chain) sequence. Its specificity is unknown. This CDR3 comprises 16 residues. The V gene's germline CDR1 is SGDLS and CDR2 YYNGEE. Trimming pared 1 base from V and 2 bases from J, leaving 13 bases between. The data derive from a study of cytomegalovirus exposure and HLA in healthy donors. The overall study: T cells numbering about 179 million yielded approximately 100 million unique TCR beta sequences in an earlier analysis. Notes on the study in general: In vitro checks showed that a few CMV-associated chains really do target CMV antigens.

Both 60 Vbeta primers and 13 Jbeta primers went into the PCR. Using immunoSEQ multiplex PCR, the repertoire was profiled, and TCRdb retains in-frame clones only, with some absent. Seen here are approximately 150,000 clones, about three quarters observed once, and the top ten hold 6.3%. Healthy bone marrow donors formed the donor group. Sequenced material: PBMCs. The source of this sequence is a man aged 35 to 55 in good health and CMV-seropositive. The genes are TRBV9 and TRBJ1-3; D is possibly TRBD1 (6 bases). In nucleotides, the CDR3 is TGTGCCAGCAGCGTATACTCTGAGGGGGCTGGAAACACCATATATTTT. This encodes CASSVYSEGAGNTIYF.